The clone carrying this T cell receptor (beta chain) has just a few counts. The antigen is not known. V lost 0 bases, J lost 0 bases, and 8 bases lay in between. The CDR3 loop spans 15 amino acids. Germline lookup yields CDR1 MNHNS and CDR2 SASEGT. The TCR beta libraries were generated through quantitative 5'-RACE incorporating molecular barcodes. TCRdb itself ran the 5' RACE reads through MiXCR, one entry per CDR3 protein. The table lists roughly 220,000 distinct CDR3 sequences, around 18% of them singletons. This record comes from a study of CD8 T cells in ankylosing spondylitis. Whole-study results and caveats: Matched ankylosing spondylitis synovial fluid reportedly contained a significantly enriched population of disease-linked clones. The disease-linked clones had a CD8+ phenotype and low blood frequencies. Some of these motif variants have turned up before, in reports on reactive arthritis synovial fluid and blood. Made up of about eight highly homologous variants, a TCR beta motif appeared characteristic of ankylosing spondylitis blood.

The chain is built from TRBV6-1 and TRBJ1-1, with D unclear. Sequencing used blood, either unsorted or a sorted T cell fraction (not recorded which). The TCR comes from a male donor with ankylosing spondylitis. Here the CDR3 reads CASSEARELNTEAFF. The DNA of the CDR3 is TGTGCCAGCAGTGAAGCTAGGGAGTTGAACACTGAAGCTTTCTTT.